This TCR beta chain stems from a study of OX40 agonist ivuxolimab in advanced cancers. At the level of the whole study: Ivuxolimab was a fully human IgG2 agonistic monoclonal antibody targeting the costimulatory receptor OX40 (CD134). Intravenous ivuxolimab was administered to patients every 2 weeks at six dose levels: 0.01, 0.1, 0.3, 1.5, 3 and 10 mg/kg. Of the approximately 50 dose-escalation patients, hepatocellular carcinoma was present in 19, melanoma in approximately 15, renal cell carcinoma in 9 and head and neck cancer in 9. In the dose-escalation cohort, roughly 80% of patients were male, and the mean age was about 55 years, with a range of roughly 23 to 85. Patients were allowed to have had prior anti-PD-1, anti-PD-L1 or anti-CTLA-4 therapy, and 40% to 45% of the dose-escalation patients had been treated with checkpoint inhibitors. Three dose-escalation patients achieved partial responses, one with hepatocellular carcinoma and two with cutaneous melanoma. Peripheral TCRbeta sequencing was intended to test whether TCR sequence diversity was altered and clonal T-cell expansion was caused by ivuxolimab. The paper describes the monotherapy dose-escalation part (N = 52 patients) of the phase I trial of ivuxolimab.

Patients with a history of autoimmune disease or receiving systemic immunosuppression were excluded from the trial. Peripheral blood for TCR sequencing was collected from all dose cohorts at baseline, on cycle 4 day 1, and on cycle 7 day 1. Samples came from an open-label, multicenter, first-in-human phase I dose-escalation trial of ivuxolimab. Adults with locally advanced or metastatic melanoma, renal cell carcinoma, hepatocellular carcinoma or head and neck squamous cell carcinoma were enrolled in the trial. Before TCR sequencing, CD4+ T cells and CD8+ T cells from peripheral blood were sorted into separate populations. The CDR3, cysteine through phenylalanine, is 16 amino acids long. The retained sequence is limited to the CDR3, 48 bases, with the frame set at the first base. The germline V gene supplies CDR1 WSHSY and CDR2 SAAADI. The trim is 0 bases for V and 1 base for J, with a gap of 12 bases between the germline ends.

Results and caveats for the whole study, not just this receptor: In the 0.1-3.0 mg/kg groups, partial responders were among the patients with the lowest normalized peripheral clonal expansion, particularly in CD8+ T cells. Which antigens the clonally expanded peripheral T cells were specific for was not determined. Low levels of normalized T-cell clonal expansion were also seen in some patients who did not respond. After ivuxolimab, CD8+ T cells had more expanded clones than CD4+ T cells on average. At doses of 0.1 to 3.0 mg/kg, clonal expansion of both CD4+ and CD8+ blood T cells was observed from baseline to week 6.

To sequence the TCRbeta CDR3 region, genomic DNA was isolated from the sorted cells. TCRbeta CDR3 regions were sequenced using the immunoSEQ Assay. TCRdb re-hosts the immuneACCESS table, in-frame sequences only. Its copies lack some clones; in the studies checked, an unresolved V gene accounts for under half of them, and the cause for the rest is not known. This sample gives approximately 40,000 clones in total; roughly 90% of them show up just once. The leading ten clones occupy roughly 20% of the sample. As concerns this clone: Its antigen remains undetermined. No much larger clone exists at a distance of one base, and base qualities are not known.

This TCR came from an adult with an advanced solid tumor such as melanoma, head and neck, liver or kidney cancer. The chain links TRBV10-2 with TRBJ2-5; perhaps TRBD2 is the D gene, with 5 bases matching. The material sequenced was CD4+ or CD8+ T cells sorted from blood, taken in a trial of the OX40 agonist ivuxolimab. The bases read TGCGCCAGCAGTGAGTCTGGTGGACTGTCCCAAGAGACCCAGTACTTC. This gives the protein CASSESGGLSQETQYF.